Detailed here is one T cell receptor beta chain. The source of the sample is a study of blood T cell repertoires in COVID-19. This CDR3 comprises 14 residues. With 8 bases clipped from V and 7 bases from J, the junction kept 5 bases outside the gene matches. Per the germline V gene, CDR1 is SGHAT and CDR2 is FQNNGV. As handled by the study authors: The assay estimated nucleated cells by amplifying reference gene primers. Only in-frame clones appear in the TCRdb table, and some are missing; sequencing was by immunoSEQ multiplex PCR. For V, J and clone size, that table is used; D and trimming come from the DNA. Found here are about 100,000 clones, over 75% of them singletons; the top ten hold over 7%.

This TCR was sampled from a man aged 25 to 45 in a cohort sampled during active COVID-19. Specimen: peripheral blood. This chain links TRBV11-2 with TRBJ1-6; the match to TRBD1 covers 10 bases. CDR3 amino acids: CASGTGVGNSPLHF. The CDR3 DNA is TGTGCCAGCGGGACAGGGGTAGGGAATTCACCCCTCCACTTT.